This entry concerns a single TCR beta chain. The antigen remains unidentified. The record originates from a study of T cell responses to AZD1222 COVID-19 vaccine. Study-wide findings and caveats: Close to half of all spike-specific TCRs reportedly target regions of the variants that are unmutated. Only five to seven AZD1222 recipients were seropositive at baseline. White British donors predominated, females outnumbered males, and clonal diversity was possibly underestimated.

CDR3 length equals 16 residues. Germline CDR1 reads SNHLY; CDR2 reads FYNNEI. Trimming cost V 4 bases and J 4 bases; bases outside gene matches: 7. Data came from immunoSEQ multiplex PCR; TCRdb stores just in-frame clones and leaves some out. The data hold 15,000 to 20,000 clones, with roughly 91% observed a single time. The TCR originated in an adult who received the AZD1222 COVID-19 vaccine. The sequences come from peripheral blood, collected 28 days after the second AZD1222 dose. The chain employs TRBV2 and TRBJ2-3, with 11 bases matching TRBD2. The CDR3 DNA reads as TGTGCCAGCAGTGTCAATAGCGGGAGGGGTCCAGATACGCAGTATTTT. Translation gives CASSVNSGRGPDTQYF.